This T cell receptor beta chain was observed in a study of blood T cell repertoires in COVID-19. As for the study in general: Samples came from the United States, Italy and Spain, spanning acute and convalescent COVID-19. T cells, B-cell-depleted T cells, or PBMCs provided the cDNA or gDNA that served as material.

V lost 6 bases to trimming and J lost 2 bases; unmatched junction nucleotides: 6. CDR1 SQVTM and CDR2 ANQGSEA come from the germline V gene. The CDR3 covers 13 residues. The method was immunoSEQ multiplex PCR; TCRdb's version includes in-frame clones alone and lacks a portion of them. Of roughly 97,000 clones in the sample, approximately 76% were seen once. The TCR was taken from a man aged 65 to 85 with acute or convalescent COVID-19. The sequencing sample was made of peripheral blood. The rearrangement uses TRBV29-1 and TRBJ1-2; 7 bases align to TRBD1. CDR3 sequence (DNA): TGCAGCGTGGAGGACAGGAGCAACTATGGCTACACCTTC. The encoded protein is CSVEDRSNYGYTF.